These 19 T cell receptor beta chains share one sample of origin, sequenced in a study of CD8 T cells in ankylosing spondylitis. TCRdb reanalysed the 5' RACE reads using MiXCR and keeps one entry per CDR3 protein. The table lists roughly 130,000 distinct CDR3 sequences, 7% of them singletons, with 10% to 15% in the top ten. Sequences were obtained from blood, either unsorted or a sorted T cell fraction (not recorded which). The receptor source for this set is a male donor with ankylosing spondylitis or in good health (not recorded which).

This clonotype was detected only a few times. J is TRBJ2-3 and V is TRBV18, with a weak D call TRBD2 (5 bases). The CDR3 is 14 amino acids. Deletions cut 2 bases from V and 4 bases from J, with 10 bases between. CDR1 is KGHSH and CDR2 is LQKENI in the germline V gene. The CDR3, as DNA: TGTGCCAGCTCACCATCGGGGTCTGCAGATACGCAGTATTTT. Protein: CASSPSGSADTQYF.

This clonotype has a handful of counts. The chain has TRBV11-2 and TRBJ1-2; tentatively, D is TRBD1 (5 bases). The CDR3 runs 14 residues. Germline V gene data show CDR1 as SGHAT and CDR2 as FQNNGV. The germline V and J ends were trimmed by 0 bases and 4 bases, with 9 bases remaining between them. CDR3 protein: CASSLEGVVYGYTF. The CDR3 nucleotides are TGTGCCAGCAGCTTAGAGGGGGTAGTCTATGGCTACACCTTC.

This clonotype was detected many times. The rearrangement links TRBV20-1 to TRBJ2-5; 8 nucleotides line up with TRBD2. V lost 4 bases to trimming and J lost 5 bases; unmatched junction nucleotides: 9. Looked up from germline, CDR1 is DFQATT and CDR2 is SNEGSKA (reference sequence). The CDR3 spans 14 residues. Written as DNA, the CDR3 is TGCAGTGCTACCCCTAGCGGGCCCGGGGAGACCCAGTACTTC. Protein product: CSATPSGPGETQYF.

This clonotype has a count of ten or more. The chain couples TRBV5-1 to TRBJ1-1; D is uncertain. The germline V gene has CDR1 SGHRS and CDR2 YFSETQ. The CDR3 runs 16 residues. Trimming left V 0 bases short and J 4 bases short, with 16 bases between. Here the CDR3 reads CASSLGFRGVSTEAFF. CDR3 in DNA: TGCGCCAGCAGCTTGGGTTTCCGTGGGGTTAGCACTGAAGCTTTCTTT.

This clonotype appeared many times. The V gene is TRBV5-1, the J gene TRBJ2-7, with TRBD2 matching 7 bases. With V trimmed by 6 bases and J by 0 bases, 12 bases remained unmatched. Germline CDR1 reads SGHRS; CDR2 reads YFSETQ. CDR3 length: 16 amino acids. CDR3 region: CASTPTGGGSSYEQYF. CDR3 DNA sequence: TGCGCCAGCACCCCCACGGGGGGAGGGAGCTCCTACGAGCAGTACTTC.

Ten or more counts support this clonotype. The genes are TRBV7-8 and TRBJ1-6, with 8 bases aligning to TRBD1. The CDR3 is 17 residues long. CDR1 and CDR2 from the germline V gene are SGHVS and FQNEAQ. After removal of 1 base from V and 8 bases from J, the junction contained 10 bases not matched to a gene. The CDR3 loop is CASSLVQGARLDSPLHF. DNA for the CDR3: TGTGCCAGCAGCTTAGTCCAGGGGGCGCGGTTGGATTCACCCCTCCACTTT.

At least ten counts were recorded for this clonotype. The rearrangement links TRBV20-1 to TRBJ2-7; tentatively, D is TRBD2 (5 bases). The V gene's germline CDR1 is DFQATT and CDR2 SNEGSKA (reference sequence). This CDR3 comprises 16 residues. Deletions cut 1 base from V and 2 bases from J, with 18 bases between. This CDR3 reads CSARGSRWRAAYEQYF. DNA for the CDR3: TGCAGTGCTAGAGGGTCCAGGTGGCGGGCCGCCTACGAGCAGTACTTC.

This clonotype was observed many times. This chain joins TRBV5-1 and TRBJ2-5; either TRBD1 or TRBD2 may supply D (5 bases each). V was trimmed by 4 bases and J by 3 bases, leaving 10 bases between them. The CDR3 covers 13 residues. Germline V gene sequence: CDR1 SGHRS, CDR2 YFSETQ. CDR3 bases: TGCGCCAGCAGCCTTGGGACGGAAGAGACCCAGTACTTC. Its translation is CASSLGTEETQYF.

This clonotype appeared many times. CDR3 protein: CSARREFGTEAFF. Written as DNA, the CDR3 is TGCAGTGCCAGGCGGGAGTTCGGGACTGAAGCTTTCTTT. The chain is built from TRBV20-1 and TRBJ1-1, with D unresolved. The CDR3 extends over 13 amino acids. The germline V and J ends were trimmed by 6 bases and 5 bases, with 16 bases remaining between them. CDR1 and CDR2 (germline): DFQATT, SNEGSKA (reference sequence).

This clonotype was seen a handful of times. The chain employs TRBV20-1 and TRBJ2-4; the match to TRBD1 covers 8 bases. The CDR3 is 12 residues long. Germline V gene lookup returns CDR1 DFQATT and CDR2 SNEGSKA (reference sequence). Trimming took 0 bases from V and 11 from J; bases not matched to a gene: 3. The CDR3 spells CSAREDRAFQYF. CDR3 DNA: TGCAGTGCTAGAGAGGACAGGGCCTTTCAGTACTTC.

This clonotype occurred many times. V gene TRBV12-3 or TRBV12-4 combines with J gene TRBJ1-4; D remains unclear. There are 15 residues in the CDR3. V was shortened by 6 bases and J by 4 bases, with 15 bases between the two germline ends. This chain's CDR3 is CASSQDPRDNEKLFF. The CDR3 DNA sequence: TGTGCCAGCAGCCAGGACCCACGTGATAATGAAAAACTGTTTTTT.

This clonotype has a count of ten or more. This chain uses TRBV5-5 with TRBJ2-2; D could derive from TRBD1 or TRBD2 (6 bases each). With 1 base removed from V and 5 bases from J, the gap between germline ends came to 12 bases. Germline V gene data show CDR1 as SGHKS and CDR2 as YYEKEE (reference sequence). This CDR3 has 15 residues. The CDR3, as DNA: TGTGCCAGCAGCTTGTGGGGGGCTGATACCGGGGAGCTGTTTTTT. As protein: CASSLWGADTGELFF.

This clonotype appeared many times. The CDR3 coding sequence is TGTGCCAGCAGCCAACCAGGGACAGGGGTCCAGCCCCAGCATTTT. Translated: CASSQPGTGVQPQHF. This sequence joins TRBV4-2 and TRBJ1-5, with TRBD1 matching over 10 bases. This CDR3 comprises 15 residues. Losses at the gene ends were 2 bases for V and 7 bases for J; bases not matched to a gene: 5. The germline CDR1 and CDR2 sequences are LGHNA and YNFKEQ.

This clonotype was seen many times. V usage is TRBV7-9 and J usage is TRBJ2-1, with TRBD1 identical over 8 bases. CDR1 and CDR2 from the germline V gene are SEHNR and FQNEAQ (reference sequence). V shed 2 bases and J 8 bases; nucleotides not matched to a gene: 11. The CDR3 covers 16 residues. CDR3 bases: TGTGCCAGCAGCTTATTTTCAGGGGGCTCATACGATGAGCAGTTCTTC. Its protein is CASSLFSGGSYDEQFF.

This clonotype was found many times. The chain employs TRBV5-1 and TRBJ2-7; 10 bases agree with TRBD2. The ends lost 3 bases at V and 7 bases at J; junction bases unmatched: 13. Germline V gene sequence: CDR1 SGHRS, CDR2 YFSETQ. This CDR3 has 16 residues. Written as DNA, the CDR3 is TGCGCCAGCAGCTCGTCGATTAGCGGGGGGACAGGTGAGCAGTACTTC. Amino acid sequence: CASSSSISGGTGEQYF.

This clonotype was observed many times. The J gene is TRBJ1-2, the V gene TRBV6-1, with 12 bases that match TRBD1. With V trimmed by 6 bases and J by 4 bases, 3 bases remained unmatched. The CDR3 runs 14 residues. The V gene's germline CDR1 is MNHNS and CDR2 SASEGT. CDR3 amino acids: CASRGQGAAYGYTF. CDR3 in DNA: TGTGCCAGCAGGGGACAGGGGGCTGCCTATGGCTACACCTTC.

In its sample, this clonotype was seen many times. The chain has TRBV6-2 or TRBV6-3 and TRBJ1-5; maybe TRBD1 (5 bases). Germline V gene data show CDR1 as MNHEY and CDR2 as SVGEGT. V was trimmed by 5 bases and J by 7 bases, leaving 18 bases between them. CDR3 size: 15 residues. The CDR3 spells CASSRLGGVSQPQHF. DNA of the CDR3: TGTGCCAGCAGTCGGCTGGGAGGGGTCAGCCAGCCCCAGCATTTT.

This clonotype was picked up many times. The J gene is TRBJ1-6, the V gene TRBV27, with D possibly being TRBD1 (5 bases). Germline lookup yields CDR1 MNHEY and CDR2 SMNVEV (reference sequence). CDR3 size: 14 residues. V lost 8 bases to trimming and J lost 6 bases, with 14 bases between them. The CDR3 DNA reads TGTGCCAGCTACTCCAGGGTCTCTAATTCACCCCTCCACTTT. Protein sequence: CASYSRVSNSPLHF.

This clonotype was recorded many times. The chain combines TRBV7-6 with TRBJ2-1; D is uncertain. This CDR3 has 15 amino acids. V lost 1 base and J 0 bases, leaving 7 bases between the germline ends. Germline V gene lookup returns CDR1 SGHVS and CDR2 FNYEAQ. The CDR3 DNA sequence: TGTGCCAGCAGCTTAGGTGGGGACTCCTACAATGAGCAGTTCTTC. It codes for CASSLGGDSYNEQFF. Variable domain in full (rest from reference TRBV7-6 and TRBJ2-1): GAGVSQSPRYKVTKRGQDVALRCDPISGHVSLYWYRQALGQGPEFLTYFNYEAQQDKSGLPNDRFSAERPEGSISTLTIQRTEQRDSAMYRCASSLGGDSYNEQFFGPGTRLTVL.